This T cell receptor beta chain came from a study of T cells after posttransplantation cyclophosphamide. Notes on the study in general: Donor-recipient repertoire similarity was low at 1-2 months, rising over year one. Recipient CMV seropositivity and CMV reactivation strongly tracked TRB clonality. TRB overlap between skin or GI tissue T cells and blood was limited.

For this clone: Its matching antigen is unknown.

Libraries were prepared by immunoSEQ multiplex PCR; TCRdb keeps only in-frame clonotypes and omits some of them. The data hold about 16,000 clones, with almost 95% observed a single time. A marrow graft followed busulfan-fludarabine conditioning, with cyclophosphamide on days +3 and +4. The source of this sequence is a male patient between 60 and 69 years old who received an allogeneic stem cell transplant from a related donor and was CMV-positive. Some T cells may be supplied by the graft donor. Source: CD4+ T cells sorted from blood, taken after allogeneic stem cell transplant with posttransplant cyclophosphamide.

In DNA form, the CDR3 reads TGTGCCAGCAGCGCACAGAGTATGAACACTGAAGCTTTCTTT. Protein: CASSAQSMNTEAFF. The V call is TRBV7-2, the J call TRBJ1-1; D unclear. The CDR3 contains 14 residues. The germline V gene encodes CDR1 SGHTA and CDR2 FQGNSA. The V and J ends lost 5 bases and 0 bases respectively, with 10 bases between them.